Listed here is a single T cell receptor (beta chain). The germline CDR1 and CDR2 sequences are SGHRS and YFSETQ. The length of the CDR3 is 14 residues. With 4 bases clipped from V and 2 bases from J, the junction kept 3 bases outside the gene matches. The data were produced by immunoSEQ multiplex PCR, yet TCRdb's version contains in-frame clones alone and is incomplete. This table holds about 47,000 clones, roughly nine tenths found once. This entry comes from a study of cytomegalovirus exposure and HLA in healthy donors. Study in general: It was reported in a later analysis that the 100 to 150 validation repertoires used the same platform as the roughly 640 first-cohort repertoires.

Sequencing was done on a sample of PBMCs. The chain is built from TRBV5-1 and TRBJ1-2; 9 bases line up with TRBD1. This clonotype originated in a man between 18 and 35 years old in good health and CMV-seronegative. This chain's CDR3 is CASSTTGGNYGYTF. The CDR3 DNA follows: TGCGCCAGCAGCACCACAGGGGGCAACTATGGCTACACCTTC.